This T cell receptor (beta chain) came from a study of cytomegalovirus exposure and HLA in healthy donors. The primer mix had 60 Vbeta and 13 Jbeta primers. Sequencing was performed with immunoSEQ multiplex PCR; in TCRdb, only in-frame clones are kept and a portion is missing. The sample includes 150,000 or so clones. The TCR sequence derives from a woman aged 40-49 years in good health and CMV-seropositive. Sequenced input: PBMCs.

In DNA form, the CDR3 reads TGTGCCAGCAGTGACGGGACTAGCGGGGACAATGAGCAGTTCTTC. Protein: CASSDGTSGDNEQFF. The chain couples TRBV6-4 to TRBJ2-1, with TRBD2 matching over 13 bases. V gave up 2 bases and J gave up 5 bases; unmatched junction bases: 0. CDR3 length equals 15 residues. Germline V gene sequence: CDR1 MRHNA, CDR2 SNTAGT.